These 24 T cell receptor beta chains were sequenced from one sample in a study of T cells after yellow fever vaccination. TCRdb re-analysed the 5' RACE reads in MiXCR, keeping a single row per CDR3 protein. The table lists 42,000 or so distinct CDR3 sequences, about 6.8% of them singletons. The material was CD8+ T cells not binding an NS4B(214-222) dextramer, sorted from PBMCs, obtained 45 days after the yellow fever booster vaccination. These receptors were taken from a man younger than 45 who received the YFV17D yellow fever vaccine.

This clonotype was counted between two and nine times. The chain has TRBV30 and TRBJ2-4, with 10 nucleotides matching TRBD1. Germline V gene sequence: CDR1 GTSNPN, CDR2 SVGIG (reference sequence). V was pared by 8 bases and J by 16 bases, with 11 bases of the junction left unmatched. This CDR3 has 11 amino acids. The CDR3 DNA reads TGTGCCGGACAAGAGACAGGGGGCCTTTACTTC. Translating gives CAGQETGGLYF.

Many counts were recorded for this clonotype. V usage is TRBV9 and J usage is TRBJ2-3; TRBD1 matches 7 bases. Germline CDR1 SGDLS, CDR2 YYNGEE. The CDR3 consists of 13 residues. Trimming removed 3 bases from V and 6 bases from J; junction bases left unmatched: 4. CDR3 loop: CASSEGAWDTQYF. The CDR3 DNA sequence: TGTGCCAGCAGCGAGGGGGCGTGGGATACGCAGTATTTT.

The gene calls are TRBV7-2 and TRBJ2-1; D not certain. CDR1 is SGHTA, CDR2 FQGNSA, per germline. V was shortened by 4 bases and J by 5 bases, with 9 bases between the two germline ends. CDR3 size: 13 residues. The CDR3 loop is CASSWAANNEQFF. The CDR3 region has the DNA TGTGCCAGCAGCTGGGCCGCGAACAATGAGCAGTTCTTC.

This clonotype was counted many times. This chain joins TRBV12-3 or TRBV12-4 and TRBJ2-1; D is possibly TRBD1 or TRBD2 (5 bases each). The V gene lost 8 bases and the J gene lost 5 bases, with 10 bases spanning the gap. This CDR3 is 12 amino acids long. The CDR3 reads CASGGVDNEQFF. Here the CDR3 DNA reads TGTGCCAGCGGGGGAGTTGACAATGAGCAGTTCTTC.

This clonotype was seen at least ten times. The chain uses TRBV27 and TRBJ2-2; 7 bases line up with TRBD1. J was trimmed by 7 bases and V by 3 bases; bases with no gene match: 8. In germline, CDR1 is MNHEY, CDR2 SMNVEV (reference sequence). This CDR3 spans 15 amino acids. The CDR3 sequence: CASSFVVRGNGELFF. CDR3 DNA sequence: TGTGCCAGCAGTTTTGTGGTCAGGGGGAACGGGGAGCTGTTTTTT.

Worth noting for this clonotype: With a much larger clone just one base away, this may be a read error. The chain has TRBV4-1 and TRBJ2-7; the D gene is possibly TRBD2 (5 bases). The CDR3 spans 15 residues. Per the germline V gene, CDR1 is MGHRA and CDR2 is YSYEKL. CDR3 DNA: TGCACCAGCAGCCAAGTCCAAGGGAGACCCCACGAGCAGTACTTC. This translates into CTSSQVQGRPHEQYF.

Worth noting for this clonotype: An end of the junction does not agree with germline; a read error may underlie this. The chain recombines TRBV7-2 with TRBJ2-7, with TRBD1 identical over 9 bases. Germline CDR1 SGHTA, CDR2 FQGNSA. CDR3 size: 13 residues. As DNA, the CDR3 is TGTGCCAGCAGCCCCGGACAGGGGTACGAGCATTACTTC. Amino acid sequence: CASSPGQGYEHYF.

This clonotype was counted only a few times. The genes are TRBV4-3 and TRBJ2-7; TRBD2 aligns across 7 bases. V was clipped by 1 base and J by 3 bases; unmatched bases: 9. The CDR3 consists of 16 residues. The germline CDR1 and CDR2 sequences are LGHNA and YSLEER. The CDR3 is CASSQVSAGVLYEQYF. CDR3 nucleotides: TGCGCCAGCAGCCAAGTATCGGCGGGAGTTCTCTACGAGCAGTACTTC.

This clonotype was seen at least ten times. The J gene is TRBJ2-7, the V gene TRBV29-1, with D possibly being TRBD1 or TRBD2 (5 bases each). Per the germline V gene, CDR1 is SQVTM and CDR2 is ANQGSEA. The CDR3 is 14 amino acids. Trimming cost V 1 base and J 7 bases, with 17 bases left between them. The CDR3 region is CSVEGQGGLGEQYF. The DNA of the CDR3 is TGCAGCGTTGAAGGTCAGGGTGGACTGGGTGAGCAGTACTTC.

There are many counts of this clonotype. The V and J genes are TRBV4-3 and TRBJ1-1; no clear D. Trimming removed 0 bases at V and 4 bases at J, with 15 bases between. This CDR3 has 16 residues. In germline, CDR1 is LGHNA, CDR2 YSLEER. This CDR3 reads CASSQDGMALGTEAFF. CDR3 nucleotide sequence: TGCGCCAGCAGCCAAGACGGAATGGCTCTGGGCACTGAAGCTTTCTTT.

The chain uses TRBV6-2 or TRBV6-3 and TRBJ2-1, with 9 nucleotides matching TRBD2. This CDR3 spans 14 amino acids. V shed 2 bases and J 6 bases; nucleotides not matched to a gene: 2. Germline CDR1 MNHEY, CDR2 SVGEGT. The CDR3 coding sequence is TGTGCCAGCAGTTACGGGGGACTAGCCAATGAGCAGTTCTTC. It codes for CASSYGGLANEQFF.

This clonotype came up many times. The V and J genes are TRBV14 and TRBJ2-7; D not resolved. CDR3 length: 13 amino acids. CDR1 is SGHDN and CDR2 is FVKESK in the germline V gene. Trimming cost V 0 bases and J 3 bases, with 6 bases left between them. CDR3 in amino acids: CASSQDSYYEQYF. The CDR3, as DNA: TGTGCCAGCAGCCAAGACTCTTACTACGAGCAGTACTTC.

As to this clonotype: With a much larger clone just one base away, this may be a read error. The gene calls are TRBV5-6 and TRBJ2-1; no clear D gene. Germline assignment: CDR1 SGHDT and CDR2 YYEEEE. The CDR3 spans 15 residues. V was clipped by 4 bases and J by 4 bases, with 15 bases between them. This chain's CDR3 is CASSPDVLPYNEQFF. CDR3 in DNA: TGTGCCAGCAGCCCGGACGTACTACCTTACAATGAGCAGTTCTTC.

This clonotype was counted at least ten times. The chain is built from TRBV5-1 and TRBJ2-3; TRBD1 matches 8 bases. Trimming removed 0 bases from V and 5 bases from J; junction bases left unmatched: 14. Germline CDR1 is SGHRS and CDR2 is YFSETQ. The CDR3 totals 18 residues. The CDR3 region is CASSLGGAGGRLLDTQYF. The CDR3 DNA reads TGCGCCAGCAGCTTGGGAGGTGCAGGGGGCCGCCTCCTAGATACGCAGTATTTT.

A note on this clonotype: Possible read error: a much larger clone is one base away. V and J are TRBV29-1 and TRBJ2-2; D uncertain. In germline, CDR1 is SQVTM, CDR2 ANQGSEA. CDR3 size: 15 residues. Trimming took off 3 bases at V and 2 bases at J, with 13 bases between the two ends. The CDR3 loop is CSVDCSSENTGELFF. CDR3 nucleotides: TGCAGCGTTGATTGTTCCAGTGAAAACACCGGGGAGCTGTTTTTT.

The chain is built from TRBV5-6 and TRBJ2-2; tentatively, D is TRBD2 (6 bases). The V end lost 3 bases, the J end lost 3 bases, and 12 bases lay between the germline ends. The CDR3 runs 15 residues. Germline CDR1 SGHDT, CDR2 YYEEEE. Here the CDR3 DNA reads TGTGCCAGCAGCTCCCTCCGGGACTACACCGGGGAGCTGTTTTTT. It translates to CASSSLRDYTGELFF. Filled out from reference TRBV5-6 and TRBJ2-2, the complete variable domain reads DAGVTQSPTHLIKTRGQQVTLRCSPKSGHDTVSWYQQALGQGPQFIFQYYEEEERQRGNFPDRFSGHQFPNYSSELNVNALLLGDSALYLCASSSLRDYTGELFFGEGSRLTVL.

The rearrangement joins TRBV6-5 to TRBJ2-7; D remains unclear. V dropped 0 bases and J dropped 2 bases, with 11 bases sitting between them. This CDR3 has 15 amino acids. Germline V gives CDR1 MNHEY, CDR2 SVGAGI. The DNA for the CDR3 is TGTGCCAGCAGTTACTCGCCAGGTTCGGCCTACGAGCAGTACTTC. This translates into CASSYSPGSAYEQYF.

Comments on this clonotype: It may be a read error: a sequence one base away is much more abundant. The chain has TRBV12-3 or TRBV12-4 and TRBJ2-7; D is uncertain. Trimming pared 6 bases from V and 6 bases from J, leaving 12 bases between. The CDR3 is 12 amino acids. The CDR3 nucleotides read TGTGCCAGCAGCCCTGACGGCCTCGAGCAGTACTTC. It encodes CASSPDGLEQYF.

At least ten counts were recorded for this clonotype. The rearrangement uses TRBV15 and TRBJ2-7; maybe TRBD2 (5 bases). Germline V gene data show CDR1 as LNHNV and CDR2 as YYDKDF (reference sequence). The CDR3 is made up of 12 amino acids. Trimming took off 5 bases at V and 4 bases at J, with 9 bases between the two ends. CDR3 loop: CATSPPGYEQYF. Here the CDR3 DNA reads TGTGCCACCAGCCCCCCGGGGTACGAGCAGTACTTC.

This clonotype was observed at least ten times. The chain combines TRBV29-1 with TRBJ2-5; 7 nucleotides align to TRBD2. CDR1 is SQVTM, CDR2 ANQGSEA, per germline. The CDR3 has 13 amino acids. J lost 0 bases, V lost 3 bases, and 1 base had no gene match. The CDR3 nucleotides are TGCAGCGTTGAGCGGGAGAACCAAGAGACCCAGTACTTC. Translated: CSVERENQETQYF.

This clonotype was recorded at least ten times. This chain joins TRBV3-1 and TRBJ2-2; D gene ambiguous. The CDR3 is 15 residues long. V was trimmed by 3 bases and J by 3 bases, leaving 11 bases between them. The V gene's germline CDR1 is LGHDT and CDR2 YNNKEL (reference sequence). This CDR3 reads CASSQDQFDTGELFF. The CDR3 nucleotides read TGTGCCAGCAGCCAGGACCAATTTGACACCGGGGAGCTGTTTTTT. The full variable domain, in which reference TRBV3-1 and TRBJ2-2 provide the parts outside the CDR3, is DTAVSQTPKYLVTQMGNDKSIKCEQNLGHDTMYWYKQDSKKFLKIMFSYNNKELIINETVPNRFSPKSPDKAHLNLHINSLELGDSAVYFCASSQDQFDTGELFFGEGSRLTVL.

This clonotype was counted at least ten times. This chain links TRBV7-2 with TRBJ2-1, with D uncertain. The germline CDR1 and CDR2 sequences are SGHTA and FQGNSA. Trimming left V 4 bases short and J 5 bases short, with 6 bases between. The CDR3 is made up of 12 amino acids. The CDR3 DNA reads as TGTGCCAGCAGCTCCCGGGACAATGAGCAGTTCTTC. Its protein product is CASSSRDNEQFF.

This clonotype was detected ten times or more. The V call is TRBV7-6, the J call TRBJ2-3; 7 bases fit TRBD1. V lost 5 bases, J lost 4 bases, and 9 bases stayed unmatched. The CDR3 is made up of 15 amino acids. CDR1 SGHVS and CDR2 FNYEAQ come from the germline V gene. The CDR3 reads CASSPQGESADTQYF. The CDR3 coding sequence is TGTGCCAGCAGCCCCCAGGGGGAGAGCGCAGATACGCAGTATTTT. The full variable domain, in which reference TRBV7-6 and TRBJ2-3 provide the parts outside the CDR3, is GAGVSQSPRYKVTKRGQDVALRCDPISGHVSLYWYRQALGQGPEFLTYFNYEAQQDKSGLPNDRFSAERPEGSISTLTIQRTEQRDSAMYRCASSPQGESADTQYFGPGTRLTVL.

This clonotype was observed at least ten times. This chain links TRBV20-1 with TRBJ2-7, with D maybe TRBD2 (6 bases). The CDR3 runs 13 residues. Trimming cost V 6 bases and J 1 base, with 13 bases left between them. Germline CDR1 and CDR2: DFQATT and SNEGSKA (reference sequence). Here the CDR3 DNA reads TGCAGTGCGAGTACTAGCTATTCCTACGAGCAGTACTTC. It is translated as CSASTSYSYEQYF.